This entry lists 18 T cell receptor beta chains sequenced from one sample in a study of blood T cell repertoires in COVID-19. The data were produced by immunoSEQ multiplex PCR, yet TCRdb's version contains in-frame clones alone and is incomplete. The sample lists under 150,000 clones, roughly 85% occurring once. The sample comprised peripheral blood. The source of these receptors is a man older than 75 with acute or convalescent COVID-19.

This chain joins TRBV6-1 and TRBJ2-5; D is possibly TRBD2 (6 bases). Looked up from germline, CDR1 is MNHNS and CDR2 is SASEGT. The CDR3 spans 14 residues. Trimming took 2 bases from V and 2 from J, leaving 9 bases between them. The CDR3 protein is CASSEWGTQETQYF. The DNA for the CDR3 is TGTGCCAGCAGTGAATGGGGGACTCAAGAGACCCAGTACTTC.

This clone was detected once. The chain carries TRBV30 and TRBJ1-2, with D uncertain. The V end was cut by 0 bases, the J end by 6 bases, with 14 bases between. CDR3 length: 14 amino acids. CDR1 is GTSNPN, CDR2 SVGIG, per germline (reference sequence). The CDR3 coding sequence is TGTGCCTGGAGTGTACGCCGCGGTATGGATGGCTACACCTTC. Translation gives CAWSVRRGMDGYTF. The full variable domain, in which reference TRBV30 and TRBJ1-2 provide the parts outside the CDR3, is SQTIHQWPATLVQPVGSPLSLECTVEGTSNPNLYWYRQAAGRGLQLLFYSVGIGQISSEVPQNLSASRPQDRQFILSSKKLLLSDSGFYLCAWSVRRGMDGYTFGSGTRLTVV.

The V and J genes are TRBV10-3 and TRBJ2-3, with D perhaps matching TRBD1 (6 bases). Trimming took off 3 bases at V and 0 bases at J, with 19 bases between the two ends. The CDR3 covers 18 residues. Germline V CDR1 and CDR2: ENHRY, SYGVKD. The DNA of the CDR3 is TGTGCCATCAGTGACACTTTTCCAGCAGGGGTGAGCACAGATACGCAGTATTTT. Protein product: CAISDTFPAGVSTDTQYF.

CDR3 in amino acids: CASRPLDRGNTGELFF. CDR3 bases: TGTGCCAGCAGACCACTCGACCGGGGGAACACCGGGGAGCTGTTTTTT. The chain uses TRBV3-1 (or the pseudogene TRBV3-2) and TRBJ2-2; D possibly corresponds to TRBD2 (5 bases). Trimming removed 6 bases from V and 1 base from J, with 15 bases in between. The CDR3 has 16 amino acids. Germline V gene data show CDR1 as LGHDT and CDR2 as YNNKEL (reference sequence).

The chain uses TRBV5-5 and TRBJ1-6; 10 nucleotides align to TRBD1. CDR1 and CDR2 from the germline V gene are SGHKS and YYEKEE (reference sequence). This CDR3 spans 15 amino acids. With V trimmed by 4 bases and J by 5 bases, 3 bases remained unmatched. CDR3 protein: CASSRQGANNSPLHF. The CDR3 region has the DNA TGTGCCAGCAGCCGACAGGGGGCGAATAATTCACCCCTCCACTTT.

The rearrangement uses TRBV18 and TRBJ1-6; no reliable D call. V dropped 1 base and J dropped 0 bases, with 10 bases sitting between them. There are 17 residues in the CDR3. The germline V gene has CDR1 KGHSH and CDR2 LQKENI. The CDR3: CASSPQYPSSYNSPLHF. In DNA, the CDR3 is TGTGCCAGCTCACCACAATACCCGAGCTCCTATAATTCACCCCTCCACTTT. Complete variable domain (other parts from reference TRBV18 and TRBJ1-6): NAGVMQNPRHLVRRRGQEARLRCSPMKGHSHVYWYRQLPEEGLKFMVYLQKENIIDESGMPKERFSAEFPKEGPSILRIQQVVRGDSAAYFCASSPQYPSSYNSPLHFGNGTRLTVT.

This chain connects TRBV3-1 (or the pseudogene TRBV3-2) to TRBJ1-2; D gene ambiguous. Between the trimmed V and J ends, which lost 4 bases and 0 bases, there was a span of 6 bases. This CDR3 is 13 amino acids long. Germline loops: CDR1 LGHDT, CDR2 YNNKEL (reference sequence). The CDR3 is CASSPKPNYGYTF. CDR3 nucleotides: TGTGCCAGCAGCCCCAAGCCTAACTATGGCTACACCTTC.

The chain combines TRBV6-5 with TRBJ1-2, with 10 bases identical to TRBD1. Germline trimming cut 8 bases from V and 2 bases from J; bases unmatched to any gene: 5. Germline V gene lookup returns CDR1 MNHEY and CDR2 SVGAGI. The CDR3 is 14 residues long. The CDR3 loop reads CASSPGQGNYGYTF. CDR3 nucleotide sequence: TGTGCCAGCTCCCCGGGACAGGGGAACTATGGCTACACCTTC.

The rearrangement links TRBV28 to TRBJ1-5, with D unclear. The germline V gene encodes CDR1 MDHEN and CDR2 SYDVKM. The length of the CDR3 is 14 residues. The V and J ends lost 4 bases and 9 bases respectively, with 16 bases between them. The DNA for the CDR3 is TGTGCCAGCAGTTATCTCGGCAGGTCACGGCCCCAGCATTTT. This translates into CASSYLGRSRPQHF.

Concerning this clone: Its ends do not fully match the called genes, so a read error is possible. V usage is TRBV3-1 (or the pseudogene TRBV3-2) and J usage is TRBJ2-1, with 9 positions matching TRBD2. The CDR3 is 13 residues long. Germline V gives CDR1 LGHDT, CDR2 YNNKEL (reference sequence). CDR3 sequence: CASSQSRAGGPVF. In DNA, the CDR3 is TGTGCCAGCAGCCAATCAAGGGCGGGGGGGCCCGTCTTC.

CDR3 coding DNA: TGTGCCAGTAGTATAGCGGAGGGGCGCGGTCAGCCCCAGCATTTT. Its translation is CASSIAEGRGQPQHF. The chain links TRBV19 to TRBJ1-5; D is perhaps TRBD1 (5 bases). This CDR3 is built from 15 residues. Germline CDR1 reads LNHDA; CDR2 reads SQIVND (reference sequence). The V end lost 1 base, the J end lost 6 bases, and 13 bases lay between the germline ends.

This clone has a count of ten or more. V usage is TRBV29-1 and J usage is TRBJ1-1, with TRBD1 matching over 10 bases. The germline V gene has CDR1 SQVTM and CDR2 ANQGSEA. The CDR3 runs 13 residues. J was trimmed by 4 bases and V by 7 bases; bases with no gene match: 6. This CDR3 is CSASRTGGTEAFF. CDR3 DNA: TGCAGCGCCTCCCGGACAGGGGGCACTGAAGCTTTCTTT.

This clone has a single count. The chain carries TRBV9 and TRBJ2-7; D is undetermined. CDR3 length equals 14 residues. The germline V gene encodes CDR1 SGDLS and CDR2 YYNGEE. The germline V and J ends were trimmed by 0 bases and 1 base, with 8 bases remaining between them. Here the CDR3 DNA reads TGTGCCAGCAGCGTAGACCTAGGTTCCTACGAGCAGTACTTC. As protein: CASSVDLGSYEQYF.

The chain uses TRBV15 and TRBJ1-5; 7 bases map to TRBD1. CDR1 LNHNV and CDR2 YYDKDF come from the germline V gene (reference sequence). The CDR3 consists of 15 residues. With V trimmed by 5 bases and J by 9 bases, 13 bases remained unmatched. The CDR3 coding sequence is TGTGCCACCAGCCGGACAGGACTCTCCGAATGGCCCCAGCATTTT. Its protein is CATSRTGLSEWPQHF.

In this sample, this clone turned up once. J is TRBJ1-1 and V is TRBV10-3; TRBD1 aligns across 7 bases. V trimming: 4 bases; J trimming: 7 bases; junction bases outside the gene matches: 15. Germline values: CDR1 ENHRY, CDR2 SYGVKD. The CDR3 has 16 amino acids. The CDR3 spells CAISGRDSQRGNEAFF. CDR3 in DNA: TGTGCCATCAGTGGCCGGGACAGTCAACGAGGGAATGAAGCTTTCTTT.

The rearrangement joins TRBV19 to TRBJ1-3; the D gene is possibly TRBD1 (5 bases). The CDR3 runs 16 residues. Germline V lookup: CDR1 LNHDA, CDR2 SQIVND (reference sequence). Trimming took 7 bases from V and 0 from J, leaving 16 bases between them. The CDR3 is CASTPSQGSSGNTIYF. The CDR3 DNA reads TGTGCCAGTACCCCTTCCCAGGGATCCTCTGGAAACACCATATATTTT.

The J gene is TRBJ2-7, the V gene TRBV6-5; 10 bases align to TRBD1. CDR1 is MNHEY and CDR2 is SVGAGI in the germline V gene. With V trimmed by 8 bases and J by 5 bases, 12 bases remained unmatched. The CDR3 covers 15 residues. The CDR3, as DNA: TGTGCCAGCGGACAGGGGGGGAGGGGGACAGACGAGCAGTACTTC. This gives the protein CASGQGGRGTDEQYF.

This rearrangement joins TRBV30 to TRBJ1-5; D remains unclear. Germline V gene sequence: CDR1 GTSNPN, CDR2 SVGIG (reference sequence). This CDR3 region has 16 residues. V dropped 1 base and J dropped 3 bases, with 16 bases sitting between them. CDR3 in DNA: TGTGCCTGGAGTGGAGGCGGCTCGGATGTCAATCAGCCCCAGCATTTT. Its translation is CAWSGGGSDVNQPQHF.